One and the same sample provided the 12 T cell receptor beta chains below, sequenced in a study of OX40 agonist ivuxolimab in advanced cancers. The table came from immunoSEQ multiplex PCR; TCRdb's copy has only in-frame clones and leaves some out. The top ten hold around 0.23% of the sample, which has more than 60,000 clones, roughly 87% seen once. This material consisted of CD4+ or CD8+ T cells sorted from blood, taken in a trial of the OX40 agonist ivuxolimab. The source of these receptors is an adult with an advanced solid tumor such as melanoma, head and neck, liver or kidney cancer.

This chain joins TRBV19 and TRBJ2-5, with D possibly TRBD2 on 6 matching bases. Germline V CDR1 and CDR2: LNHDA, SQIVND (reference sequence). V dropped 3 bases and J dropped 7 bases, with 15 bases sitting between them. The CDR3 sequence is 14 residues long. The DNA of the CDR3 is TGTGCCAGTAGTATGGTGGCGGGACCTCGGACCCAGTACTTC. It is translated as CASSMVAGPRTQYF.

This sequence joins TRBV7-2 and TRBJ2-1, with D perhaps TRBD1 (5 bases). Per germline, CDR1 SGHTA and CDR2 FQGNSA. The CDR3 sequence is 15 residues long. V was shortened by 5 bases and J by 5 bases, with 16 bases between the two germline ends. CDR3 nucleotides: TGTGCCAGCAGCCCAGGACACGGTAGGGACAATGAGCAGTTCTTC. Amino acid sequence: CASSPGHGRDNEQFF. The full variable domain, with the rest looked up from reference TRBV7-2 and TRBJ2-1, is GAGVSQSPSNKVTEKGKDVELRCDPISGHTALYWYRQSLGQGLEFLIYFQGNSAPDKSGLPSDRFSAERTGGSVSTLTIQRTQQEDSAVYLCASSPGHGRDNEQFFGPGTRLTVL.

This chain connects TRBV6-5 to TRBJ1-3; D is unclear. Germline V gene sequence: CDR1 MNHEY, CDR2 SVGAGI. V dropped 0 bases and J dropped 3 bases, with 12 bases sitting between them. CDR3 size: 16 residues. The DNA for the CDR3 is TGTGCCAGCAGTTACTCGAGGCCTGGCCTTGGAAACACCATATATTTT. Protein sequence: CASSYSRPGLGNTIYF.

As DNA, the CDR3 is TGTGCCAGCTCATACAGGGGGCTGGGCCAAGAGACCCAGTACTTC. This gives the protein CASSYRGLGQETQYF. The chain uses TRBV18 and TRBJ2-5; 9 nucleotides line up with TRBD1. In germline, CDR1 is KGHSH, CDR2 LQKENI. After removal of 5 bases from V and 1 base from J, the junction contained 5 bases not matched to a gene. The CDR3 contains 15 residues. The entire variable domain, with the rest obtained from reference TRBV18 and TRBJ2-5, is as follows: NAGVMQNPRHLVRRRGQEARLRCSPMKGHSHVYWYRQLPEEGLKFMVYLQKENIIDESGMPKERFSAEFPKEGPSILRIQQVVRGDSAAYFCASSYRGLGQETQYFGPGTRLLVL.

The gene calls are TRBV5-1 and TRBJ2-3; possible D gene TRBD1, 7 bases. Trimming took off 6 bases at V and 2 bases at J, with 22 bases between the two ends. This CDR3 region has 17 residues. The germline V gene encodes CDR1 SGHRS and CDR2 YFSETQ. The CDR3 sequence is CASKSPGGLTPTDTQYF. In DNA form, the CDR3 reads TGCGCCAGCAAATCCCCAGGGGGGCTCACCCCCACAGATACGCAGTATTTT.

CDR3 residues: CASSHPGTGGSEQYF. The CDR3 coding sequence is TGTGCCAGCAGCCATCCCGGGACAGGGGGTAGCGAGCAGTACTTC. This chain links TRBV4-2 with TRBJ2-7, with 11 positions matching TRBD1. The CDR3 runs to 15 residues. After removal of 3 bases from V and 6 bases from J, the junction contained 7 bases not matched to a gene. Germline CDR1 LGHNA, CDR2 YNFKEQ.

The chain links TRBV7-9 to TRBJ2-1; 12 positions match TRBD1. The CDR3 consists of 16 residues. V gave up 1 base and J gave up 10 bases; unmatched junction bases: 8. Germline CDR1 SEHNR, CDR2 FQNEAQ (reference sequence). Written as DNA, the CDR3 is TGTGCCAGCAGCTTAGTGGGACAGGGGGCGATTAGGGAGCAGTTCTTC. Translated, it gives CASSLVGQGAIREQFF.

The chain uses TRBV11-3 and TRBJ2-1; 7 nucleotides match TRBD1. V was clipped by 5 bases and J by 3 bases; unmatched bases: 4. Looked up from germline, CDR1 is SGHNT and CDR2 is YENEEA. CDR3 length equals 14 residues. The CDR3 protein is CASSAGTDYNEQFF. The CDR3 bases are TGTGCCAGCAGCGCCGGGACAGACTACAATGAGCAGTTCTTC. Supplemented by reference TRBV11-3 and TRBJ2-1, the full variable domain reads EAGVVQSPRYKIIEKKQPVAFWCNPISGHNTLYWYLQNLGQGPELLIRYENEEAVDDSQLPKDRFSAERLKGVDSTLKIQPAELGDSAVYLCASSAGTDYNEQFFGPGTRLTVL.

The gene calls are TRBV7-6 and TRBJ2-3; D is undetermined. The CDR3 has 14 residues. Trimming stripped 2 bases from V and 1 base from J, with 7 bases between. The germline V gene encodes CDR1 SGHVS and CDR2 FNYEAQ. This CDR3 is CASSLSPGTDTQYF. CDR3 nucleotide sequence: TGTGCCAGCAGCTTATCCCCGGGCACAGATACGCAGTATTTT.

V usage is TRBV6-5 and J usage is TRBJ1-2; no firm D call. From germline, CDR1 is MNHEY and CDR2 SVGAGI. Trimming left V 2 bases short and J 7 bases short, with 14 bases between. The CDR3 consists of 14 residues. This CDR3 is CASSYTRLGIGYTF. The CDR3 bases are TGTGCCAGCAGTTACACGCGCTTAGGGATTGGCTACACCTTC.

The chain is built from TRBV10-3 and TRBJ2-2; 7 nucleotides match TRBD2. The trim removed 2 bases at V and 2 bases at J, leaving 5 bases unmatched. The CDR3 is 16 amino acids. The germline CDR1 and CDR2 sequences are ENHRY and SYGVKD. The CDR3 nucleotides are TGTGCCATCAGTGAGGCTAGCGGATACAACACCGGGGAGCTGTTTTTT. Amino acids: CAISEASGYNTGELFF.

The chain joins TRBV5-1 to TRBJ2-3; 14 positions match TRBD2. Germline values: CDR1 SGHRS, CDR2 YFSETQ. This CDR3 spans 15 amino acids. Trimming cost V 4 bases and J 6 bases; bases outside gene matches: 4. The CDR3 DNA follows: TGCGCCAGCAGCCCCGGGACTAGCGGGAGTGATACGCAGTATTTT. This codes for CASSPGTSGSDTQYF.